One and the same sample provided the 23 T cell receptor beta chains below, sequenced in a study of patients and donors after allogeneic stem cell transplantation. TCRdb fed the RT-PCR reads into MiXCR, producing one record per CDR3 protein. The repertoire holds roughly 960,000 distinct CDR3 sequences, with approximately 18% as singletons. Sequencing was performed on blood, either unsorted or a sorted T cell fraction (not recorded which). The receptors shown here come from a human donor who was either an allogeneic HSCT recipient or a stem cell or donor lymphocyte infusion donor (not recorded which). It is not recorded whose cells these are; they may come from a transplant donor.

This clonotype was seen only a few times. The chain joins TRBV5-6 to TRBJ1-2; 9 nucleotides match TRBD1. Germline V CDR1 and CDR2: SGHDT, YYEEEE. The length of the CDR3 is 15 residues. The junction had 12 bases not matched to a gene; V was cut back by 4 bases and J by 8 bases. The CDR3 nucleotides are TGTGCCAGCAGCACAACAGGACAGGGGTTGGACGGCTACACCTTC. Translation: CASSTTGQGLDGYTF.

The J gene is TRBJ1-6, the V gene TRBV7-3, with D hard to call. The ends were cut back, 5 bases at V and 7 bases at J, with 9 bases in the middle. The CDR3 covers 13 residues. Per germline, CDR1 SGHTA and CDR2 FQGTGA. The CDR3 DNA follows: TGTGCCAGCAGCGCAGGCCCCAATTCACCCCTCCACTTT. It codes for CASSAGPNSPLHF. Variable domain in full (rest from reference TRBV7-3 and TRBJ1-6): GAGVSQTPSNKVTEKGKYVELRCDPISGHTALYWYRQSLGQGPEFLIYFQGTGAADDSGLPNDRFFAVRPEGSVSTLKIQRTERGDSAVYLCASSAGPNSPLHFGNGTRLTVT.

The genes are TRBV4-3 and TRBJ1-4, with D hard to call. There are 16 residues in the CDR3. Trimming removed 2 bases at V and 0 bases at J, with 10 bases between. Germline V gives CDR1 LGHNA, CDR2 YSLEER. The CDR3 reads CASSQSNSATNEKLFF. In nucleotides, the CDR3 is TGCGCCAGCAGCCAATCCAACAGTGCAACTAATGAAAAACTGTTTTTT.

In DNA form, the CDR3 reads TGTGCCACCAGTGATGCCCGGGACGGCTACAACGGGCAGTACTTC. Amino acid sequence: CATSDARDGYNGQYF. This rearrangement joins TRBV24-1 to TRBJ2-7; D tentatively reads TRBD1 or TRBD2 (5 bases each). CDR3 size: 15 residues. Germline CDR1 KGHDR, CDR2 SFDVKD. Trimming left V 3 bases short and J 9 bases short, with 20 bases between.

This chain joins TRBV4-1 and TRBJ1-2; 7 bases map to TRBD1. The CDR3 runs to 18 residues. Germline V gene sequence: CDR1 MGHRA, CDR2 YSYEKL. The V gene end was trimmed by 0 bases and the J gene end by 3 bases; junction bases not matched to a gene: 13. The CDR3 DNA reads TGCGCCAGCAGCCAAGAACGGGCGGGAGGGGGCAGCGACTATGGCTACACCTTC. Translation gives CASSQERAGGGSDYGYTF.

Only a few counts were recorded for this clonotype. In DNA, the CDR3 is TGCAGCGCTCAAACAGGGGGACGCGGAAACACCATATATTTT. It yields the protein CSAQTGGRGNTIYF. The V gene is TRBV29-1, the J gene TRBJ1-3, with 8 bases identical to TRBD1. Looked up from germline, CDR1 is SQVTM and CDR2 is ANQGSEA. V gave up 7 bases and J gave up 4 bases; unmatched junction bases: 9. This CDR3 is 14 amino acids long.

The chain's CDR3 is CASSQGHLSSYNSPLHF. CDR3 in DNA: TGTGCCAGCAGCCAAGGACACCTCAGCTCCTATAATTCACCCCTCCACTTT. The genes are TRBV3-1 and TRBJ1-6; D gene uncertain. This CDR3 contains 17 residues. V lost 1 base, J lost 0 bases, and 10 bases lay in between. Germline-derived CDR1 and CDR2 are LGHDT and YNNKEL (reference sequence).

The chain has TRBV7-9 and TRBJ1-4; no clear D. This CDR3 has 14 residues. V lost 5 bases and J lost 4, with 11 bases in between. CDR1 SEHNR and CDR2 FQNEAQ come from the germline V gene (reference sequence). The CDR3 here is CASSTRQSNEKLFF. In nucleotides, the CDR3 is TGTGCCAGCAGCACCCGTCAGAGTAATGAAAAACTGTTTTTT.

This clonotype was seen ten or more times. The chain carries TRBV5-1 and TRBJ2-7; a possible D gene is TRBD2 (6 bases). The CDR3 covers 13 residues. From germline, CDR1 is SGHRS and CDR2 YFSETQ. V was trimmed by 1 base and J by 5 bases, leaving 10 bases between them. The CDR3 region is CASSLISSDEQYF. Here the CDR3 DNA reads TGCGCCAGCAGCTTGATTTCTAGCGACGAGCAGTACTTC.

V is TRBV5-1 and J is TRBJ2-3; tentatively, D is TRBD2 (6 bases). CDR1 is SGHRS and CDR2 is YFSETQ in the germline V gene. V lost 1 base, J lost 0 bases, and 15 bases lay in between. The CDR3 has 17 residues. The CDR3: CASSLTSRSPSTDTQYF. The CDR3 DNA reads as TGCGCCAGCAGCTTGACTAGCAGGTCTCCTAGCACAGATACGCAGTATTTT.

The J gene is TRBJ1-5, the V gene TRBV12-3 or TRBV12-4; D not certain. V lost 3 bases and J lost 0, with 6 bases in between. This CDR3 contains 14 residues. As DNA, the CDR3 is TGTGCCAGCAGTTTTAGGGTTAGCAATCAGCCCCAGCATTTT. This encodes CASSFRVSNQPQHF.

The rearrangement joins TRBV12-3 or TRBV12-4 to TRBJ1-6; a weak D match, TRBD1 (6 bases). The CDR3 loop spans 17 amino acids. The V end was cut by 5 bases, the J end by 9 bases, with 23 bases between. This chain's CDR3 is CASSRGLGGGLSSPLHF. DNA for the CDR3: TGTGCCAGCAGTCGTGGTTTGGGGGGCGGTCTGAGTTCACCCCTCCACTTT.

This clonotype was seen at least ten times. This chain joins TRBV4-3 and TRBJ2-3; 7 bases match TRBD2. The CDR3 consists of 14 residues. Per germline, CDR1 LGHNA and CDR2 YSLEER. Trimming cost V 1 base and J 4 bases; bases outside gene matches: 2. The CDR3 DNA sequence: TGCGCCAGCAGCCAAGGACTAGCCGCAGATACGCAGTATTTT. This gives the protein CASSQGLAADTQYF.

This clonotype has ten or more counts. V and J are TRBV4-3 and TRBJ1-6; D gene unclear. The CDR3 runs 16 residues. V dropped 1 base and J dropped 2 bases, with 9 bases sitting between them. Germline V gene data show CDR1 as LGHNA and CDR2 as YSLEER. CDR3 in amino acids: CASSQALRAYNSPLHF. The CDR3 bases are TGCGCCAGCAGCCAAGCCCTAAGAGCCTATAATTCACCCCTCCACTTT.

Only a few counts were recorded for this clonotype. The CDR3 protein is CASSQDSSGQGLIMNTEAFF. The CDR3 DNA is TGCGCCAGCAGCCAAGATTCCAGCGGGCAGGGGTTAATCATGAACACTGAAGCTTTCTTT. The rearrangement joins TRBV4-1 to TRBJ1-1, with D maybe TRBD1 (6 bases). V was trimmed by 0 bases and J by 0 bases, leaving 23 bases between them. Germline values: CDR1 MGHRA, CDR2 YSYEKL. The CDR3 covers 20 residues.

This clonotype showed up just a few times. The chain joins TRBV11-2 to TRBJ1-1, with unresolved D. The V end lost 5 bases, the J end lost 6 bases, and 10 bases lay between the germline ends. The V gene's germline CDR1 is SGHAT and CDR2 FQNNGV. The CDR3 length is 12 residues. The CDR3 here is CASSPAGPEAFF. DNA of the CDR3: TGTGCCAGCAGCCCAGCAGGACCTGAAGCTTTCTTT.

This clonotype was detected only a few times. The rearrangement uses TRBV10-3 and TRBJ2-7; D unclear. The CDR3 is made up of 12 amino acids. Germline-derived CDR1 and CDR2 are ENHRY and SYGVKD. The V end lost 3 bases, the J end lost 2 bases, and 5 bases lay between the germline ends. The CDR3 loop reads CAISESAYEQYF. The CDR3 nucleotides read TGTGCCATCAGTGAATCGGCCTACGAGCAGTACTTC.

This clonotype was counted between two and nine times. The V gene is TRBV5-5, the J gene TRBJ2-4, with TRBD2 as a possible D gene (6 bases). The length of the CDR3 is 15 residues. V lost 1 base and J 2 bases, leaving 10 bases between the germline ends. The germline gives CDR1 SGHKS, CDR2 YYEKEE (reference sequence). The CDR3 coding sequence is TGTGCCAGCAGCTTGTGGGGGGTAACCAAAAACATTCAGTACTTC. Translating it yields CASSLWGVTKNIQYF.

CDR3 coding DNA: TGTGCCAGCAGCCAAGACTTGGTGGGGGAGACCCAGTACTTC. This encodes CASSQDLVGETQYF. The chain joins TRBV3-1 to TRBJ2-5; D unresolved. The CDR3 runs 14 residues. The V end lost 0 bases, the J end lost 5 bases, and 10 bases lay between the germline ends. Germline lookup yields CDR1 LGHDT and CDR2 YNNKEL (reference sequence).

This clonotype was recorded at least ten times. The CDR3 here is CASSLLSGGHSNEQFF. Written as DNA, the CDR3 is TGCGCCAGCAGCTTGTTGTCGGGGGGGCATAGCAATGAGCAGTTCTTC. The chain uses TRBV5-1 and TRBJ2-1; 8 bases are a match to TRBD2. CDR1 is SGHRS, CDR2 YFSETQ, per germline. There are 16 residues in the CDR3. The V gene end was trimmed by 1 base and the J gene end by 6 bases; junction bases not matched to a gene: 9.

DNA of the CDR3: TGTGCCAGCAGTGCCCCCAGCGCGAACACCGGGGAGCTGTTTTTT. This codes for CASSAPSANTGELFF. This rearrangement joins TRBV9 to TRBJ2-2; D unresolved. In germline, CDR1 is SGDLS, CDR2 YYNGEE. Trimming shortened V by 5 bases and J by 0 bases, and 11 bases separated the two germline ends. The CDR3 extends over 15 amino acids. Full variable domain (rest looked up from reference TRBV9 and TRBJ2-2): DSGVTQTPKHLITATGQRVTLRCSPRSGDLSVYWYQQSLDQGLQFLIQYYNGEERAKGNILERFSAQQFPDLHSELNLSSLELGDSALYFCASSAPSANTGELFFGEGSRLTVL.

CDR3 sequence reads: CSASPGGYTF. CDR3 coding DNA: TGCAGTGCTAGTCCAGGCGGATACACCTTC. The chain combines TRBV20-1 with TRBJ1-2; D uncertain. Germline-derived CDR1 and CDR2 are DFQATT and SNEGSKA (reference sequence). Deletions cut 3 bases from V and 11 bases from J, with 10 bases between. This CDR3 has 10 residues.

The gene calls are TRBV4-3 and TRBJ2-1; 7 bases line up with TRBD1. The CDR3 loop spans 14 amino acids. The V segment lost 5 bases and the J segment 8 bases; nucleotides outside the gene matches: 9. The germline gives CDR1 LGHNA, CDR2 YSLEER. CDR3 amino acids: CASSSQIGGDEQFF. CDR3 coding DNA: TGCGCCAGCAGCAGCCAGATAGGGGGCGATGAGCAGTTCTTC.